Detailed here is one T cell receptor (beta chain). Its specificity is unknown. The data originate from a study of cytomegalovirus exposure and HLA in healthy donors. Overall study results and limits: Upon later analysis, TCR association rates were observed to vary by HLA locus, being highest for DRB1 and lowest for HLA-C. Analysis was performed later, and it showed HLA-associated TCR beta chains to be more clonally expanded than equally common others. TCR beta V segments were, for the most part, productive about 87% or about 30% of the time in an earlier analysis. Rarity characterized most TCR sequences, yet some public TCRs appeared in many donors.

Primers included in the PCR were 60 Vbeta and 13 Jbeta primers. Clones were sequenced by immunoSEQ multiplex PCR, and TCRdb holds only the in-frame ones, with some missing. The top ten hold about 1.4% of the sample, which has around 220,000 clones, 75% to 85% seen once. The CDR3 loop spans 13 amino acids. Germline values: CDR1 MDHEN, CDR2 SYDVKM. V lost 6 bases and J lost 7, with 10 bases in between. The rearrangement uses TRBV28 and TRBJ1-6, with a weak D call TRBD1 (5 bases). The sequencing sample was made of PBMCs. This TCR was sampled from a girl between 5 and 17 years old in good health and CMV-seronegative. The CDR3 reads CASSDPGNSPLHF. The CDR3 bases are TGTGCCAGCAGCGACCCAGGGAATTCACCCCTCCACTTT.